This T cell receptor (beta chain) was identified in a study of PD-L1 blockade in urothelial cancer. Here immunoSEQ multiplex PCR was the method, and the copy in TCRdb shows in-frame clones only, minus some. This repertoire shows tens of thousands of clones, 91% found once; its top ten account for 11%. Trimming took off 6 bases at V and 0 bases at J, with 6 bases between the two ends. The CDR3 is made up of 13 amino acids. CDR1 is LNHNV, CDR2 YYDKDF, per germline (reference sequence). Specified time point: pretreatment peripheral blood. Sample: PBMCs, taken around atezolizumab (anti-PD-L1) treatment. The receptor was isolated from a woman between 55 and 75 years old with urothelial cancer. This chain connects TRBV15 to TRBJ2-1; D possibly corresponds to TRBD2 (5 bases). Here the CDR3 reads CATREASYNEQFF. The CDR3, as DNA: TGTGCCACCAGGGAGGCCTCCTACAATGAGCAGTTCTTC.